This T cell receptor beta chain was recorded in a study of early T cells in non-severe SARS-CoV-2 infection. Findings and caveats of the study: VDJdb matching favored anti-spike CD8 responses, missing private and CD4 specificities.

With V trimmed by 3 bases and J by 5 bases, 7 bases remained unmatched. The CDR3 contains 16 residues. Germline lookup yields CDR1 SGDLS and CDR2 YYNGEE. Tagging with unique molecular identifiers was applied to individual cDNA molecules. TCRdb independently ran MiXCR on the 5' RACE reads; one entry per CDR3 protein. The sample includes 68,000 or so distinct CDR3 sequences, about a tenth of them seen just once. There are a few counts of this clonotype. Its antigen is currently unknown. Sequenced material: whole blood. The genes are TRBV9 and TRBJ2-1, with TRBD2 identical over 11 bases. This clonotype was obtained from an adult who was a healthcare worker with PCR-confirmed SARS-CoV-2 infection or an uninfected control (not recorded which). The CDR3 loop is CASSETGLAGNNEQFF. The CDR3 DNA sequence: TGTGCCAGCAGCGAGACCGGACTAGCGGGCAACAATGAGCAGTTCTTC. The full variable domain, in which reference TRBV9 and TRBJ2-1 provide the parts outside the CDR3, is DSGVTQTPKHLITATGQRVTLRCSPRSGDLSVYWYQQSLDQGLQFLIQYYNGEERAKGNILERFSAQQFPDLHSELNLSSLELGDSALYFCASSETGLAGNNEQFFGPGTRLTVL.